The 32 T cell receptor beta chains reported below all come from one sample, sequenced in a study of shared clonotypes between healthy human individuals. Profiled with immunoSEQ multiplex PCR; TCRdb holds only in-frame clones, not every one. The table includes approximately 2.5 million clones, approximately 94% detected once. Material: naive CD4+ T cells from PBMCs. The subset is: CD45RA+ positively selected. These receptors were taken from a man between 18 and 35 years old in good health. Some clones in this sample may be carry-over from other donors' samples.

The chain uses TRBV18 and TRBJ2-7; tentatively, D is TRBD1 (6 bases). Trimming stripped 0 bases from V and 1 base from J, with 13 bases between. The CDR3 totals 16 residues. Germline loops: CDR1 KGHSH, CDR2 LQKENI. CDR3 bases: TGTGCCAGCTCACCACCGAACCCGGGACATTCCTACGAGCAGTACTTC. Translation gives CASSPPNPGHSYEQYF.

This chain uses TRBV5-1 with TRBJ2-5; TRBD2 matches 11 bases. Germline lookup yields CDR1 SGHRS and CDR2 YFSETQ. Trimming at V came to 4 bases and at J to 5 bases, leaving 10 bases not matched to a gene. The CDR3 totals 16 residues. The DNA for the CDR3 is TGCGCCAGCAGCGTCGGACTAGCGGGCGGTCTGGAGACCCAGTACTTC. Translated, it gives CASSVGLAGGLETQYF.

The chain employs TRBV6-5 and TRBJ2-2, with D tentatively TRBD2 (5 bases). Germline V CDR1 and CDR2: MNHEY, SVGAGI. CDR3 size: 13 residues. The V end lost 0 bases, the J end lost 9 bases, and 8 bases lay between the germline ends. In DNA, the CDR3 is TGTGCCAGCAGTTACTCGCGGGCCCGGGAGCTGTTTTTT. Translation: CASSYSRARELFF.

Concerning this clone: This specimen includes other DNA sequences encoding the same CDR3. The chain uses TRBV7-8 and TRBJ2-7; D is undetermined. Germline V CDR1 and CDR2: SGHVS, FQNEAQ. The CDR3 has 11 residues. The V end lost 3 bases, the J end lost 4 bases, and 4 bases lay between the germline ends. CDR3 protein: CASSLSYEQYF. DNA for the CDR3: TGTGCCAGCAGCTTGAGTTACGAGCAGTACTTC.

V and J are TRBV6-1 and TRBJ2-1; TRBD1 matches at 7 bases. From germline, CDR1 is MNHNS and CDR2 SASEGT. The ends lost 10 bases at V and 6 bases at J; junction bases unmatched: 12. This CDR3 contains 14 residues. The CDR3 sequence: CATTPWDRPNEQFF. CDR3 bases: TGTGCCACCACCCCGTGGGACAGACCCAATGAGCAGTTCTTC.

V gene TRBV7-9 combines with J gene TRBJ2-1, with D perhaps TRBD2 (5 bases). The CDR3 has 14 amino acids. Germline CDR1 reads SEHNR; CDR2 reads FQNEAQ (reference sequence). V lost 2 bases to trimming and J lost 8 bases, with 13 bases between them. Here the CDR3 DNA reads TGTGCCAGCAGCTTATCAGCGGCCTTGGATGAGCAGTTCTTC. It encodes CASSLSAALDEQFF.

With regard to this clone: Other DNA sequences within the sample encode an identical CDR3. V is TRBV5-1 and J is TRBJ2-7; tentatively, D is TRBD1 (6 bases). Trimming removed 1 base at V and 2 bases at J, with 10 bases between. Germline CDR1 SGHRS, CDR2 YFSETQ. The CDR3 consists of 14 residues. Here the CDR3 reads CASSLQDSTYEQYF. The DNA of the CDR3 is TGCGCCAGCAGCTTGCAGGACAGTACCTACGAGCAGTACTTC.

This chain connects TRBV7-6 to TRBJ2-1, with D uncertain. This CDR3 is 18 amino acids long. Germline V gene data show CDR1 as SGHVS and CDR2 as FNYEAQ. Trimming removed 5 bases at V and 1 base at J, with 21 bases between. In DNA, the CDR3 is TGTGCCAGCAGCCTTGTTCCCCCTAACGCCGTATCCTACAATGAGCAGTTCTTC. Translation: CASSLVPPNAVSYNEQFF.

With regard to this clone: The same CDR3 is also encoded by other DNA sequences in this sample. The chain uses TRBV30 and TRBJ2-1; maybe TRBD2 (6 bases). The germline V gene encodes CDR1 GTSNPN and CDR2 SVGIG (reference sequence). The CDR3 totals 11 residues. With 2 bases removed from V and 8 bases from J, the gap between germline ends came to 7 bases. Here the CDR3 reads CAWSRRDEQFF. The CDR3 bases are TGTGCCTGGAGTCGGAGGGATGAGCAGTTCTTC.

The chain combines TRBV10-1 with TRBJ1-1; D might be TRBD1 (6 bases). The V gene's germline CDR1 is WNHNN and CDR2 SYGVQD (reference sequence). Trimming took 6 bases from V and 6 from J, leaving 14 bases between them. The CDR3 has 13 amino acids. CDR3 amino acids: CASSKQGSPEAFF. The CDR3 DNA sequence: TGCGCCAGCAGCAAACAGGGTTCCCCTGAAGCTTTCTTT.

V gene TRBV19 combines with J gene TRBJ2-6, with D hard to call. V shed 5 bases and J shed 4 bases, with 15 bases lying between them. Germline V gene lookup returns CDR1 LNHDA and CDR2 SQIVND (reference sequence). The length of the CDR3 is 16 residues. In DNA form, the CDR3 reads TGTGCCAGTAGTTCACATCTACTTTCGGGGGCCAACGTCCTGACTTTC. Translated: CASSSHLLSGANVLTF.

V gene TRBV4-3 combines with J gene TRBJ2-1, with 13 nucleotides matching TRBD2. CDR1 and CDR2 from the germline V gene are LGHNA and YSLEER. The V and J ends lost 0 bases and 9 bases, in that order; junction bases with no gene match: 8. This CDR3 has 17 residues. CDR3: CASSQDPLAGGPGEQFF. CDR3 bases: TGCGCCAGCAGCCAAGATCCACTAGCGGGAGGGCCTGGTGAGCAGTTCTTC.

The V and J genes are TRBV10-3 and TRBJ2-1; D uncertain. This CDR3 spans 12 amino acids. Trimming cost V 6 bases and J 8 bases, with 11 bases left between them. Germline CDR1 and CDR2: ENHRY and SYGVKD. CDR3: CAISTFSDEQFF. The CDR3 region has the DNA TGTGCCATCAGCACCTTTTCGGATGAGCAGTTCTTC.

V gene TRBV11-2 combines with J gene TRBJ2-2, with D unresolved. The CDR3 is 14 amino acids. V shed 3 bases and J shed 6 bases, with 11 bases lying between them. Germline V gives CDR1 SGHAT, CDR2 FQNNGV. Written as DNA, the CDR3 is TGTGCCAGCAGCTTGAACTTACCCCCCGGGGAGCTGTTTTTT. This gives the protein CASSLNLPPGELFF.

The CDR3 reads CASSLRGGGGSTDTQYF. The CDR3 coding sequence is TGTGCCAGCAGCCTTCGGGGGGGTGGAGGTAGCACAGATACGCAGTATTTT. The chain uses TRBV7-2 and TRBJ2-3; 8 bases map to TRBD2. Germline assignment: CDR1 SGHTA and CDR2 FQGNSA. V trimming: 5 bases; J trimming: 0 bases; junction bases outside the gene matches: 10. CDR3 length: 17 amino acids. The full variable domain, with the rest looked up from reference TRBV7-2 and TRBJ2-3, is GAGVSQSPSNKVTEKGKDVELRCDPISGHTALYWYRQSLGQGLEFLIYFQGNSAPDKSGLPSDRFSAERTGGSVSTLTIQRTQQEDSAVYLCASSLRGGGGSTDTQYFGPGTRLTVL.

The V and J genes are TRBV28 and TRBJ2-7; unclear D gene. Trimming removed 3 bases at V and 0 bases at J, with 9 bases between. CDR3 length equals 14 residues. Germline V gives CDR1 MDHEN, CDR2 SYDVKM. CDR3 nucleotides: TGTGCCAGCAGTTTGGAGATTAGCTCCTACGAGCAGTACTTC. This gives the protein CASSLEISSYEQYF. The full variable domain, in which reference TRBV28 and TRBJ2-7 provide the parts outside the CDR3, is DVKVTQSSRYLVKRTGEKVFLECVQDMDHENMFWYRQDPGLGLRLIYFSYDVKMKEKGDIPEGYSVSREKKERFSLILESASTNQTSMYLCASSLEISSYEQYFGPGTRLTVT.

CDR3 amino acids: CASSDYLAGSTDTQYF. The CDR3 bases are TGTGCCAGCAGTGATTATCTAGCGGGAAGCACAGATACGCAGTATTTT. This chain connects TRBV2 to TRBJ2-3; 9 bases are shared with TRBD2. CDR3 length equals 16 residues. J was trimmed by 0 bases and V by 3 bases; bases with no gene match: 4. CDR1 and CDR2 from the germline V gene are SNHLY and FYNNEI. Variable domain in full (rest from reference TRBV2 and TRBJ2-3): EPEVTQTPSHQVTQMGQEVILRCVPISNHLYFYWYRQILGQKVEFLVSFYNNEISEKSEIFDDQFSVERPDGSNFTLKIRSTKLEDSAMYFCASSDYLAGSTDTQYFGPGTRLTVL.

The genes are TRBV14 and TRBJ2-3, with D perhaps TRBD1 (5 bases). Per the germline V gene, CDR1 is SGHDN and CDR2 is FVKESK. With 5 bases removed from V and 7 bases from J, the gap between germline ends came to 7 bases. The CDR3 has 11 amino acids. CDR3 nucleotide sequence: TGTGCCAGCAGCGACAGATATACGCAGTATTTT. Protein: CASSDRYTQYF.

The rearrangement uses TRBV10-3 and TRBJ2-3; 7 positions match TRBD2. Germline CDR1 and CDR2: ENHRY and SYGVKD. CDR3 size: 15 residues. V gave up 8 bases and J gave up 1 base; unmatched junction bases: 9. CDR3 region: CAISTEAGGTDTQYF. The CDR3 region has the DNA TGTGCCATCTCCACCGAGGCGGGAGGCACAGATACGCAGTATTTT.

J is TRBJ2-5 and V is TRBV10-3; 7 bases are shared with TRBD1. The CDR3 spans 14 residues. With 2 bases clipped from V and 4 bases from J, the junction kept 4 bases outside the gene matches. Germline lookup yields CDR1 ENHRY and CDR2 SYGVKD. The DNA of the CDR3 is TGTGCCATCAGTGAGGCGACAGGGCCAGAGACCCAGTACTTC. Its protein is CAISEATGPETQYF.

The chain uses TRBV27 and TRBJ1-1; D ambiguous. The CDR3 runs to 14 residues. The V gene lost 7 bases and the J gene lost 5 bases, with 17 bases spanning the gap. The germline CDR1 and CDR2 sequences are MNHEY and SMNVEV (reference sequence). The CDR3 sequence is CASNLRGRGTEAFF. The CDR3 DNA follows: TGTGCCAGCAATCTCCGTGGAAGAGGGACTGAAGCTTTCTTT.

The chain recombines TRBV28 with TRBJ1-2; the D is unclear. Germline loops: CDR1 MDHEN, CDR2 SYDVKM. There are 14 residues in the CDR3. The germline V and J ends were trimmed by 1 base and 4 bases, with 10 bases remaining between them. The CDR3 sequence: CASSLLTAGYGYTF. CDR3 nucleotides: TGTGCCAGCAGTTTATTAACAGCTGGCTATGGCTACACCTTC.

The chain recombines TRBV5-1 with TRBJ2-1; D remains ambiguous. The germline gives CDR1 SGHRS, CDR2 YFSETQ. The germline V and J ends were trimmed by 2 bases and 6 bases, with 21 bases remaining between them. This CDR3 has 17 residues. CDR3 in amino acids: CASSFLPDSTAPNEQFF. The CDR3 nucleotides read TGCGCCAGCAGCTTTCTCCCTGACTCAACGGCGCCCAATGAGCAGTTCTTC.

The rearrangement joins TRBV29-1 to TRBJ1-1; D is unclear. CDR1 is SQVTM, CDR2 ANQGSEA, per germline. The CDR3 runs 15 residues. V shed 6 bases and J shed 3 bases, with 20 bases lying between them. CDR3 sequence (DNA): TGCAGCGTCTTGCCCCTGCTTCAGGTTGACACTGAAGCTTTCTTT. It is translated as CSVLPLLQVDTEAFF.

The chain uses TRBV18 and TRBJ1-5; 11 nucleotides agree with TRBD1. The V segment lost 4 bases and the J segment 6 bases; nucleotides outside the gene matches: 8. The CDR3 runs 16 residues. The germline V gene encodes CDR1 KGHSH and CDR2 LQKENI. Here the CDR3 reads CASSLRGTGGTQPQHF. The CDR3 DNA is TGTGCCAGCTCACTCCGGGGGACAGGGGGGACTCAGCCCCAGCATTTT.

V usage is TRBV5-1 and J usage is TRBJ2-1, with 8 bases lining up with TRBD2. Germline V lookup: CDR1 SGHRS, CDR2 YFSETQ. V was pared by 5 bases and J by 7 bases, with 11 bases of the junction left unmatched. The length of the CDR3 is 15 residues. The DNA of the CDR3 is TGCGCCAGCAGTTTCCCAGCGGGAGAGGTGAATGAGCAGTTCTTC. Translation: CASSFPAGEVNEQFF. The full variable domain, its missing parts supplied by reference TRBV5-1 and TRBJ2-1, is KAGVTQTPRYLIKTRGQQVTLSCSPISGHRSVSWYQQTPGQGLQFLFEYFSETQRNKGNFPGRFSGRQFSNSRSEMNVSTLELGDSALYLCASSFPAGEVNEQFFGPGTRLTVL.

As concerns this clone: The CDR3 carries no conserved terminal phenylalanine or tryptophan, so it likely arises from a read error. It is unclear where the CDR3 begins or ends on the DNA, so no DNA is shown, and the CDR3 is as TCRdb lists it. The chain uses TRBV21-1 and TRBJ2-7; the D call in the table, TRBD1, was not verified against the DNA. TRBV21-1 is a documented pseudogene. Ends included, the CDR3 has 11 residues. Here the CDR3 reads CASSKDGQGRR.

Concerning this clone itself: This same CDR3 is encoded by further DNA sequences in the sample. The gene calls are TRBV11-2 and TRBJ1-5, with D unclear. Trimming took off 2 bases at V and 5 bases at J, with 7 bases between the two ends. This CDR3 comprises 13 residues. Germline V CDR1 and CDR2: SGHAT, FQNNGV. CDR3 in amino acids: CASSLSGDQPQHF. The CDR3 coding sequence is TGTGCCAGCAGCTTATCCGGGGATCAGCCCCAGCATTTT.

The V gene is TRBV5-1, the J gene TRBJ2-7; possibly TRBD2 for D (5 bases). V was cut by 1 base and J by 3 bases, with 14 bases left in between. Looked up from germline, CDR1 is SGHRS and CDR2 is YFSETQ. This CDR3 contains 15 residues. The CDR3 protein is CASSLNGAGGYEQYF. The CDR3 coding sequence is TGCGCCAGCAGCTTGAATGGCGCGGGTGGCTACGAGCAGTACTTC.

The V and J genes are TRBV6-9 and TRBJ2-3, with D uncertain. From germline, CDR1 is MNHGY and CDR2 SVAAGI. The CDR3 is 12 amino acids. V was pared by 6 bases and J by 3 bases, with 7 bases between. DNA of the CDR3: TGTGCCAGCAGCCCCGTTACAGATACGCAGTATTTT. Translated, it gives CASSPVTDTQYF.

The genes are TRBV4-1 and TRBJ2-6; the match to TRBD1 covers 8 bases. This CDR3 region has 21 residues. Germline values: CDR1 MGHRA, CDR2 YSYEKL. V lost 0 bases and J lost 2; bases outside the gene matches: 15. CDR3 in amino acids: CASSQDPRQGAAEAGANVLTF. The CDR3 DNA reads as TGCGCCAGCAGCCAAGACCCCCGGCAGGGGGCGGCCGAAGCTGGGGCCAACGTCCTGACTTTC.

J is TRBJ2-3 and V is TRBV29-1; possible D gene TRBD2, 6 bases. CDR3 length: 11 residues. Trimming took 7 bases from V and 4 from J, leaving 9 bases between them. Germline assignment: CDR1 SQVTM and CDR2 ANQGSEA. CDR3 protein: CSAGAADTQYF. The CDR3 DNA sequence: TGCAGCGCGGGAGCGGCAGATACGCAGTATTTT.